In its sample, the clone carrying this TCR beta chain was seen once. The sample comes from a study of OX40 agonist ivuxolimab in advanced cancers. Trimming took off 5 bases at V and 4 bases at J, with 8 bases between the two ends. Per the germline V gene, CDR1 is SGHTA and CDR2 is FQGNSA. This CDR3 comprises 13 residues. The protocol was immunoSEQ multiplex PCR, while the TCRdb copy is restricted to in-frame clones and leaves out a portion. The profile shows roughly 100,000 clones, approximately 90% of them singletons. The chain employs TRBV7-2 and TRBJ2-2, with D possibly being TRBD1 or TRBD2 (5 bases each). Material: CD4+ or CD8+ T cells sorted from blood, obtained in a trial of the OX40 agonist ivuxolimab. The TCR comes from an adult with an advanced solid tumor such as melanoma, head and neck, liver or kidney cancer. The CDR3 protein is CASSEGRTGELFF. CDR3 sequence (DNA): TGTGCCAGCAGCGAGGGACGCACCGGGGAGCTGTTTTTT.